Detailed here is one T cell receptor (beta chain). The sample is drawn from a study of CD8+ T cells in alopecia areata. CDR1 is ENHRY and CDR2 is SYGVKD in the germline V gene. The CDR3 consists of 13 residues. Trimming took 0 bases from V and 6 from J, leaving 6 bases between them. Treatment indicated: oral pan-JAK inhibitor, 5-10 mg twice daily. Following extraction, RNA underwent reverse transcription to cDNA, which served as the sequencing template. Here immunoSEQ multiplex PCR was the method, and the copy in TCRdb shows in-frame clones only, minus some. Of some 180,000 clones in the sample, 53% were seen once.

The chain uses TRBV10-3 and TRBJ1-5; D gene unclear. This material consisted of CD8+ T cells sorted from blood, taken at week 24, from a patient treated with tofacitinib. This clonotype was sampled from a human donor with alopecia areata. CDR3 sequence: CAISESISQPQHF. Here the CDR3 DNA reads TGTGCCATCAGTGAGTCCATAAGTCAGCCCCAGCATTTT.